The 7 T cell receptor beta chains below were found in one sample sequenced in a study of OX40 agonist ivuxolimab in advanced cancers. The method was immunoSEQ multiplex PCR; TCRdb's version includes in-frame clones alone and lacks a portion of them. The sample lists tens of thousands of clones, 75% to 85% occurring once. Sequences were derived from CD4+ or CD8+ T cells sorted from blood, sampled in a trial of the OX40 agonist ivuxolimab. The receptor set was obtained from an adult with an advanced solid tumor such as melanoma, head and neck, liver or kidney cancer.

This clone is a singleton in its sample. This chain connects TRBV5-1 to TRBJ1-5; D ambiguous. Germline CDR1 reads SGHRS; CDR2 reads YFSETQ. CDR3 length: 15 amino acids. V lost 0 bases and J 0 bases, leaving 7 bases between the germline ends. For the CDR3, the DNA is TGCGCCAGCAGCTTGGATCCGTATAGCAATCAGCCCCAGCATTTT. It yields the protein CASSLDPYSNQPQHF.

This chain joins TRBV18 and TRBJ2-3; 8 bases map to TRBD2. The CDR3 runs to 14 residues. Germline lookup yields CDR1 KGHSH and CDR2 LQKENI. Trimming at V came to 6 bases and at J to 1 base, leaving 3 bases not matched to a gene. The CDR3 sequence: CASSVGGGTDTQYF. The DNA for the CDR3 is TGTGCCAGCTCGGTCGGGGGGGGCACAGATACGCAGTATTTT.

This clone occurred once. V and J are TRBV5-1 and TRBJ2-5; D may be TRBD1 (6 bases). Trimming pared 6 bases from V and 5 bases from J, leaving 17 bases between. Germline loops: CDR1 SGHRS, CDR2 YFSETQ. The CDR3 loop spans 14 amino acids. The CDR3 protein is CASNSGASGETQYF. The CDR3 DNA follows: TGCGCCAGCAATTCAGGGGCCTCAGGGGAGACCCAGTACTTC. The full variable domain, completed using reference TRBV5-1 and TRBJ2-5, is KAGVTQTPRYLIKTRGQQVTLSCSPISGHRSVSWYQQTPGQGLQFLFEYFSETQRNKGNFPGRFSGRQFSNSRSEMNVSTLELGDSALYLCASNSGASGETQYFGPGTRLLVL.

The CDR3 region is CASSDSGLAGVYEQYF. CDR3 coding DNA: TGTGCCAGCAGTGACTCGGGCCTAGCGGGGGTGTACGAGCAGTACTTC. The chain couples TRBV6-4 to TRBJ2-7; 10 bases map to TRBD2. V lost 0 bases to trimming and J lost 4 bases; unmatched junction nucleotides: 6. The CDR3 loop spans 16 amino acids. The V gene's germline CDR1 is MRHNA and CDR2 SNTAGT.

The chain couples TRBV6-5 to TRBJ2-7; possibly TRBD2 for D (5 bases). V was pared by 2 bases and J by 4 bases, with 15 bases between. The CDR3 totals 15 residues. CDR1 is MNHEY, CDR2 SVGAGI, per germline. The CDR3 loop is CASSYTSPGGYEQYF. The CDR3 DNA is TGTGCCAGCAGTTACACCTCCCCGGGCGGGTACGAGCAGTACTTC.

This clone has just a few counts. The CDR3 nucleotides read TGTGCCAGCAGTTACTCGATGGGTGTCGGGAATTCACCCCTCCACTTT. This gives the protein CASSYSMGVGNSPLHF. The gene calls are TRBV6-5 and TRBJ1-6; no clear D. The germline V gene encodes CDR1 MNHEY and CDR2 SVGAGI. The germline V and J ends were trimmed by 0 bases and 7 bases, with 13 bases remaining between them. The CDR3 is 16 amino acids.

The rearrangement joins TRBV6-5 to TRBJ2-7; 7 nucleotides agree with TRBD1. J lost 2 bases, V lost 6 bases, and 7 bases had no gene match. From germline, CDR1 is MNHEY and CDR2 SVGAGI. The CDR3 has 14 amino acids. As DNA, the CDR3 is TGTGCCAGCAGGATCGACAGGGTCGCCTACGAGCAGTACTTC. It codes for CASRIDRVAYEQYF.